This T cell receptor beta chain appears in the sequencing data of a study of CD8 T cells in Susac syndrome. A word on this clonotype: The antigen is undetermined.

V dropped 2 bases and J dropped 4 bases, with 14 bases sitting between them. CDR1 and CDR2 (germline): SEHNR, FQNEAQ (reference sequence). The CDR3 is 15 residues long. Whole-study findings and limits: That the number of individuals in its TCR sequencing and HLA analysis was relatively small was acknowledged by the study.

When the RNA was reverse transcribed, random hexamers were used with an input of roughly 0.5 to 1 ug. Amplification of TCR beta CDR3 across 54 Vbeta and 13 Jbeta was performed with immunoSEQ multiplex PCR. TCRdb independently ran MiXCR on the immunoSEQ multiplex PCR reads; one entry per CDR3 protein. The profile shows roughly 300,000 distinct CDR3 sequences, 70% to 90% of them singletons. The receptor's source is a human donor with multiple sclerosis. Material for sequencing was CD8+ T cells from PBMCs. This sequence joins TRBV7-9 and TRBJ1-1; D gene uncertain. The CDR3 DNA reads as TGTGCCAGCAGCTTAAGTGGCCTCGGCGGCACTGAAGCTTTCTTT. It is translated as CASSLSGLGGTEAFF.